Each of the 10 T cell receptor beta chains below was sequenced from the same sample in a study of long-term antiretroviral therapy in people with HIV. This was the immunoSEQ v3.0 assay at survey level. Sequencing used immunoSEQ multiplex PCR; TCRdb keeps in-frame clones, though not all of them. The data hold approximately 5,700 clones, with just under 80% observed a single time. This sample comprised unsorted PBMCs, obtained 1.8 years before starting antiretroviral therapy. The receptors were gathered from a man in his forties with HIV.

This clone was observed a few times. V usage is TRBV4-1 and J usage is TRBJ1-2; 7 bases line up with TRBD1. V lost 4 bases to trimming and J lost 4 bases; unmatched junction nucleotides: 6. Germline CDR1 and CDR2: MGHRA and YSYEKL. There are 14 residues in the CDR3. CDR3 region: CASSPDRSLYGYTF. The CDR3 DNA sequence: TGCGCCAGCAGCCCGGACAGGTCACTCTATGGCTACACCTTC.

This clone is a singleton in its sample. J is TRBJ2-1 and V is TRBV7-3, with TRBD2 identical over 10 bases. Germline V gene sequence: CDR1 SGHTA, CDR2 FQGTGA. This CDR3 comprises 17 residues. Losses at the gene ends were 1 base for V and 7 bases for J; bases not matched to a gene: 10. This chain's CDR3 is CASSLRPVASGSNEQFF. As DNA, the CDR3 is TGTGCCAGCAGCTTAAGGCCGGTCGCTAGCGGGAGTAATGAGCAGTTCTTC.

The CDR3 DNA follows: TGTGCCAGTAGGACCGCGGGACACTTGCCTTATGGCTACACCTTC. As protein: CASRTAGHLPYGYTF. This chain joins TRBV19 and TRBJ1-2; possible D gene TRBD1, 6 bases. Germline V gives CDR1 LNHDA, CDR2 SQIVND (reference sequence). Trimming left V 6 bases short and J 5 bases short, with 19 bases between. The length of the CDR3 is 15 residues.

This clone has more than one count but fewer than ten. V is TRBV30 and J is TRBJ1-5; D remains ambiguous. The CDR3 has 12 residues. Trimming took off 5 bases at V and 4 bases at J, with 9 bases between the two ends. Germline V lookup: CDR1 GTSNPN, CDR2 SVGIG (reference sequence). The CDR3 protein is CAWDTWNQPQHF. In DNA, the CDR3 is TGTGCCTGGGACACTTGGAATCAGCCCCAGCATTTT.

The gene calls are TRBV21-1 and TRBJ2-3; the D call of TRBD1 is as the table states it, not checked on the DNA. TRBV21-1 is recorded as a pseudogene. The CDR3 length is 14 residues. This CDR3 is CASSATVMQDTQYF. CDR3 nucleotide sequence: TGTGCCAGCAGCGCTACAGTCATGCAAGATACGCAGTATTTT.

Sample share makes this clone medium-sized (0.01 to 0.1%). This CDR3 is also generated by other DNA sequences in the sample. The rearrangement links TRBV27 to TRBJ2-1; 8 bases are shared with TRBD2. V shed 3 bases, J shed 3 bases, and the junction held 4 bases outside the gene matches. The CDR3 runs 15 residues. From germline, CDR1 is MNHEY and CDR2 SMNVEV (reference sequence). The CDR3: CASSFPSGRYNEQFF. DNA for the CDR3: TGTGCCAGCAGTTTTCCTAGCGGGCGCTACAATGAGCAGTTCTTC.

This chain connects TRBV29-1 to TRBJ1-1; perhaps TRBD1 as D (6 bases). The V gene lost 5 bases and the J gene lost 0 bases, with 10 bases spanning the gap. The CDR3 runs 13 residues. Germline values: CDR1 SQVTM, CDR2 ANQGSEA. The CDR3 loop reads CSVKQGLNTEAFF. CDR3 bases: TGCAGCGTTAAACAGGGCTTGAACACTGAAGCTTTCTTT.

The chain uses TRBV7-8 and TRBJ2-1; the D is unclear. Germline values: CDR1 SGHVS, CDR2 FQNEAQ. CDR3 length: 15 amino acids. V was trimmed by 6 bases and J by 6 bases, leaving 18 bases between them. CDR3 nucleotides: TGTGCCAGCAGTTGGCATCAACTGAGTCGCAATGAGCAGTTCTTC. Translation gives CASSWHQLSRNEQFF.

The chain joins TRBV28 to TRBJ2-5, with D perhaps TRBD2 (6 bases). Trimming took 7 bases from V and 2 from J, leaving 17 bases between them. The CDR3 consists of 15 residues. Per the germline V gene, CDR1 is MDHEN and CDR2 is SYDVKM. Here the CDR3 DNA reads TGTGCCAGCAAGGGGAGGTATCCGGGGCAAGAGACCCAGTACTTC. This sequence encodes CASKGRYPGQETQYF.

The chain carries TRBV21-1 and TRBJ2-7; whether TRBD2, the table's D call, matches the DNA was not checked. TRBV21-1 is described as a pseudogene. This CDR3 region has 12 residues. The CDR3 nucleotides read TGTGCCAGGGCGGGGCCCTCCTACGAGCAGTACTTC. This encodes CARAGPSYEQYF.